This T cell receptor beta chain was documented in a study of blood T cell repertoires in COVID-19. The method was immunoSEQ multiplex PCR; TCRdb's version includes in-frame clones alone and lacks a portion of them. Of 50,000 to 65,000 clones in the sample, more than 70% were seen once. V was cut by 2 bases and J by 7 bases, with 9 bases left in between. The CDR3 has 12 amino acids. CDR1 is GTSNPN, CDR2 SVGIG, per germline (reference sequence). What was sequenced was peripheral blood. This chain connects TRBV30 to TRBJ2-1; possibly TRBD2 for D (5 bases). This sequence was found in a human donor in a cohort sampled during active COVID-19. CDR3 sequence: CAWSRGGNEQFF. The CDR3 DNA is TGTGCCTGGAGTCGCGGCGGGAATGAGCAGTTCTTC.